This TCR beta chain is drawn from a study of cytomegalovirus exposure and HLA in healthy donors. CDR3 length equals 10 residues. CDR1 is SNHLY and CDR2 is FYNNEI in the germline V gene. With 8 bases removed from V and 10 bases from J, the gap between germline ends came to 11 bases. The donors gave bone marrow, and they were healthy. Study results and caveats: Some highly shared sequence variants likely arose as a pipeline artifact. Reported performance of the classifier showed diagnosis of cytomegalovirus status with high specificity and sensitivity.

In this sample, this clone turned up once. Its matching antigen is unknown. PCR was performed using 60 Vbeta and 13 Jbeta primers. Repertoires were generated with immunoSEQ multiplex PCR, while TCRdb's copy carries only in-frame clones and drops some. The sample includes roughly 130,000 clones, 70% to 80% of them seen just once. V is TRBV2 and J is TRBJ1-1, with D possibly TRBD1 on 5 matching bases. Specimen: PBMCs. The receptor comes from a woman between 50 and 59 years old in good health and CMV-seropositive. Written as DNA, the CDR3 is TGTGCCAGCGGAGACAGTTCAGCTTTCTTT. Amino acids: CASGDSSAFF.